What follows is one T cell receptor beta chain and its context. These data belong to a study of early T cells in non-severe SARS-CoV-2 infection. Overall study: From unsorted whole blood, bulk RNA was sequenced, and the chains remained unpaired.

Unique molecular identifiers were added to individual cDNA molecules. TCRdb used MiXCR to reprocess the 5' RACE reads, holding one entry per CDR3 protein. The sample has fewer than 40,000 distinct CDR3 sequences, 6% to 7% seen once. V trimming: 2 bases; J trimming: 1 base; junction bases outside the gene matches: 10. The CDR3 extends over 17 amino acids. Germline-derived CDR1 and CDR2 are MNHEY and SMNVEV (reference sequence). Source material: whole blood. The TCR originated in an adult who was a healthcare worker with PCR-confirmed SARS-CoV-2 infection or an uninfected control (not recorded which). The chain carries TRBV27 and TRBJ1-2; 7 positions match TRBD1. CDR3 sequence: CASSLTRGRRLNYGYTF. CDR3 nucleotides: TGTGCCAGCAGTTTAACGAGGGGGCGGAGGCTTAACTATGGCTACACCTTC.